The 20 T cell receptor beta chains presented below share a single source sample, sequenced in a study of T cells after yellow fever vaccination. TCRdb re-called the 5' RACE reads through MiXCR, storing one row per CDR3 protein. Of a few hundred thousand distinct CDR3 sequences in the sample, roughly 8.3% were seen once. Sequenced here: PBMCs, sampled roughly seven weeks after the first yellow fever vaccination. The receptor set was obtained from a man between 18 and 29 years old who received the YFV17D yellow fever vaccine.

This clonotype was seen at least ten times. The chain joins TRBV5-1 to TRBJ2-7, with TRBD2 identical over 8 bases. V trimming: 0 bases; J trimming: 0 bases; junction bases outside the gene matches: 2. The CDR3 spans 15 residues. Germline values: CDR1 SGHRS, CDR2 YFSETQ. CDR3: CASSLGSGGSYEQYF. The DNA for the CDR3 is TGCGCCAGCAGCTTGGGGAGCGGGGGCTCCTACGAGCAGTACTTC.

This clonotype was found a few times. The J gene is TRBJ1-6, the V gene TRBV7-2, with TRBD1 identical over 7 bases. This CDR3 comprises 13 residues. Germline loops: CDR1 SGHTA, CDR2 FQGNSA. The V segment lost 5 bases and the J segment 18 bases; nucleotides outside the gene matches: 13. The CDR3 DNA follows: TGTGCCAGCAGCAAGGGGGACAGCCTCAACGCCCACTTT. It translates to CASSKGDSLNAHF.

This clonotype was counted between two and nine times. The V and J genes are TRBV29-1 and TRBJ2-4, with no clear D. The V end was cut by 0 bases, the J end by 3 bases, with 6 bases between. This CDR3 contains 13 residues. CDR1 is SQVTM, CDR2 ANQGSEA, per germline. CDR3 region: CSVEEGNKNIQYF. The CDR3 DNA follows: TGCAGCGTTGAAGAGGGGAACAAAAACATTCAGTACTTC.

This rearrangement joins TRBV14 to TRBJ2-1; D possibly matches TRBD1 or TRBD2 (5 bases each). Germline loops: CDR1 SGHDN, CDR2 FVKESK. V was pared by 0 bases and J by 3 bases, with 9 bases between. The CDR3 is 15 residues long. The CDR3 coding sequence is TGTGCCAGCAGCCAAGAACAGGCGGGCTACAATGAGCAGTTCTTC. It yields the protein CASSQEQAGYNEQFF.

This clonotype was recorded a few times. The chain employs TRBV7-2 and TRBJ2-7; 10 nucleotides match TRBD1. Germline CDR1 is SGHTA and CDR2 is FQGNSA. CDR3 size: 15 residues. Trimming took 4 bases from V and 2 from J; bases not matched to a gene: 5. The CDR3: CASSSRTGGAYEQYF. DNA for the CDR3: TGTGCCAGCAGCTCGAGGACAGGGGGAGCCTACGAGCAGTACTTC.

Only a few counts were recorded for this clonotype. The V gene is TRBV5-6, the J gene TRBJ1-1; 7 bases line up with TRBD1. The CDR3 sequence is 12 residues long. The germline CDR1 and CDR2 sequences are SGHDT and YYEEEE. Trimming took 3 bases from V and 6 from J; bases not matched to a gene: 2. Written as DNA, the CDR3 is TGTGCCAGCAGCTCGACAGGGCCTGAAGCTTTCTTT. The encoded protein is CASSSTGPEAFF.

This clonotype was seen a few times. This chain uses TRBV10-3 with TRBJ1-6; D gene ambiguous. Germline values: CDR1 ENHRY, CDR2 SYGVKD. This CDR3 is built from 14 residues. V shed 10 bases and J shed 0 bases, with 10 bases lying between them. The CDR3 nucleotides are TGTGCCACCGTAGGCAGCTCCTATAATTCACCCCTCCACTTT. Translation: CATVGSSYNSPLHF.

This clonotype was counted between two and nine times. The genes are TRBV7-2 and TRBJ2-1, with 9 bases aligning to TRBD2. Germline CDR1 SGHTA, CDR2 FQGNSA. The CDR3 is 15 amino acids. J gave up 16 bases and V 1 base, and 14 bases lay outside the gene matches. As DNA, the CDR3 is TGTGCCAGCAGCTTAGGTGGGTCTAGCGGGGCCAATCACTTCTTC. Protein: CASSLGGSSGANHFF.

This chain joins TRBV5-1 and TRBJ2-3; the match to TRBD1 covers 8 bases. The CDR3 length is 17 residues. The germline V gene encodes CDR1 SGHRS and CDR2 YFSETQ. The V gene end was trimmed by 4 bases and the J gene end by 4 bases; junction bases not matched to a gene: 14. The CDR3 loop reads CASSRGQDLLPPDTQYF. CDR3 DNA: TGCGCCAGCAGCCGGGGACAGGACCTCCTTCCCCCAGATACGCAGTATTTT. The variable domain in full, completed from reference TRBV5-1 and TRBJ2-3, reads KAGVTQTPRYLIKTRGQQVTLSCSPISGHRSVSWYQQTPGQGLQFLFEYFSETQRNKGNFPGRFSGRQFSNSRSEMNVSTLELGDSALYLCASSRGQDLLPPDTQYFGPGTRLTVL.

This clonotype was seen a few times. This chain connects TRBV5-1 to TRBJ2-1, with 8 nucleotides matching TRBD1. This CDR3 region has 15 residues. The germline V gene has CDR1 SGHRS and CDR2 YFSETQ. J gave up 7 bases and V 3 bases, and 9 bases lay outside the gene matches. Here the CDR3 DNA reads TGCGCCAGCAGCTCCTCAGGGGGCGCGTTAAATGAGCAGTTCTTC. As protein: CASSSSGGALNEQFF.

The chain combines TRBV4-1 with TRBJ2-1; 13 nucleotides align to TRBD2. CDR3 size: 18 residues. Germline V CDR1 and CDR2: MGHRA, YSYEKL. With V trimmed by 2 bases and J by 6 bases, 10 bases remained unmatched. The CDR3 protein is CASSQSFYRLAGGNEQFF. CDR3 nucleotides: TGCGCCAGCAGCCAAAGCTTCTACCGACTAGCGGGGGGCAATGAGCAGTTCTTC.

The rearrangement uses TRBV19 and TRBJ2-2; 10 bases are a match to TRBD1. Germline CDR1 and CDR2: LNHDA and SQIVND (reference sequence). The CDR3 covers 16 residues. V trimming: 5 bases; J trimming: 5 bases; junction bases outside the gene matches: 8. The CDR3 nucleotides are TGTGCCAGTAGTTTCCGGACAGGGGGGAGGACCGGGGAGCTGTTTTTT. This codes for CASSFRTGGRTGELFF.

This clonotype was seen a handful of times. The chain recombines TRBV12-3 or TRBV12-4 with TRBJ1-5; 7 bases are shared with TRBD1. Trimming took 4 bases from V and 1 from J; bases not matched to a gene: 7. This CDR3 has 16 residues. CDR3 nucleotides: TGTGCCAGCAGTTATCGACAGGGTAACAGCAATCAGCCCCAGCATTTT. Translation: CASSYRQGNSNQPQHF.

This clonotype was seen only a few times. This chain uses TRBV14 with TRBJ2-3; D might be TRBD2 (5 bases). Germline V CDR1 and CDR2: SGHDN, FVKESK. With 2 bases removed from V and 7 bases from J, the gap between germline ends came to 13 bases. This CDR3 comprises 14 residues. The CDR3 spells CASSQSTAANTQYF. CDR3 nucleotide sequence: TGTGCCAGCAGCCAATCAACAGCGGCAAATACGCAGTATTTT.

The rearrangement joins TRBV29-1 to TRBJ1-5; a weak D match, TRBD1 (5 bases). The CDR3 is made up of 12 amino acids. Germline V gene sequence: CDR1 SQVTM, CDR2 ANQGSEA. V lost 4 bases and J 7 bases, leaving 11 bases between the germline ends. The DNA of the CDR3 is TGCAGCGTTGCTGGGACTGGGCAGCCCCAGCATTTT. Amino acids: CSVAGTGQPQHF. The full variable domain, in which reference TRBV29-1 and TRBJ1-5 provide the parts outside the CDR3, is SAVISQKPSRDICQRGTSLTIQCQVDSQVTMMFWYRQQPGQSLTLIATANQGSEATYESGFVIDKFPISRPNLTFSTLTVSNMSPEDSSIYLCSVAGTGQPQHFGDGTRLSIL.

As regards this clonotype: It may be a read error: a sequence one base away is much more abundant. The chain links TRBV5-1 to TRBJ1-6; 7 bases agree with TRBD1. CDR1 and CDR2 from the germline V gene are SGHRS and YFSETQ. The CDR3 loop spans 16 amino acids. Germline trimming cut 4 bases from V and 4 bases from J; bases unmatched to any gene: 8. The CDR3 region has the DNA TGCGCCAGCAGCATCGTGACAGGGCGTTATAATTCACCCCTCCACTTT. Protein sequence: CASSIVTGRYNSPLHF.

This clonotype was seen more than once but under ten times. The CDR3 sequence: CASSYSGGSQPQHF. CDR3 nucleotides: TGTGCCAGCAGTTACTCGGGGGGCAGTCAGCCCCAGCATTTT. V and J are TRBV6-5 and TRBJ1-5, with D tentatively TRBD1 (6 bases). Germline V gene sequence: CDR1 MNHEY, CDR2 SVGAGI. The CDR3 runs 14 residues. V was clipped by 0 bases and J by 6 bases, with 9 bases between them.

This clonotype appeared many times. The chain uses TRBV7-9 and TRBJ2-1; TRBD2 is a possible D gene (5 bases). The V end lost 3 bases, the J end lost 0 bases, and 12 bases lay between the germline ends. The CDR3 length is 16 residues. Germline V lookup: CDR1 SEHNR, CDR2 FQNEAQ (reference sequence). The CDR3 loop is CASSLVGGLSYNEQFF. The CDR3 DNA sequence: TGTGCCAGCAGCTTGGTAGGCGGACTCTCCTACAATGAGCAGTTCTTC.

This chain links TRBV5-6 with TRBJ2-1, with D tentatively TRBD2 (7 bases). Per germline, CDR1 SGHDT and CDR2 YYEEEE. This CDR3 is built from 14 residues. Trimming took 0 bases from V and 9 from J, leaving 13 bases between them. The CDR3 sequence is CASSLVGGRSEQFF. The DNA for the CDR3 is TGTGCCAGCAGCTTGGTGGGGGGGCGGTCTGAGCAGTTCTTC.

The CDR3 loop reads CASSEGPLDGYTF. The CDR3 DNA sequence: TGTGCCAGCAGTGAAGGACCCTTGGATGGCTACACCTTC. The rearrangement links TRBV25-1 to TRBJ1-2; D is ambiguous. V was pared by 2 bases and J by 6 bases, with 10 bases between. Germline CDR1 is MGHDK and CDR2 is SYGVNS. The CDR3 extends over 13 amino acids.